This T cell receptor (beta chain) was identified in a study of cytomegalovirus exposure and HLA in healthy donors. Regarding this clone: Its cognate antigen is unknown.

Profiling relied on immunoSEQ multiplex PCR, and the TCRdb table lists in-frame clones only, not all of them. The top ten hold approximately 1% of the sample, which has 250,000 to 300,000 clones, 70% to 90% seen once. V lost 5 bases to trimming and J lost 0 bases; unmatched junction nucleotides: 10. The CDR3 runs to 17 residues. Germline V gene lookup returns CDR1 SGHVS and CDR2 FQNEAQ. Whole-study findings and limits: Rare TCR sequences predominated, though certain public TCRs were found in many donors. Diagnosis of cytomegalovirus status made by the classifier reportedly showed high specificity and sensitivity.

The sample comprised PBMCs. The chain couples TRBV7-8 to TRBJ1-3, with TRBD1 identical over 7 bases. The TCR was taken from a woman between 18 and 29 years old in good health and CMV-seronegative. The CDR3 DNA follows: TGTGCCAGCAGCCTCTTCTCAGGGGGAAGCTCTGGAAACACCATATATTTT. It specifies CASSLFSGGSSGNTIYF.